What follows are 3 T cell receptor beta chains derived from one specimen sequenced in a study of T cell responses to AZD1222 COVID-19 vaccine. Profiled with immunoSEQ multiplex PCR; TCRdb holds only in-frame clones, not every one. The repertoire holds 100,000 to 150,000 clones, with 75% to 95% as singletons. The specimen was peripheral blood, collected on day 0 of AZD1222 vaccination. These receptors came from an adult in good health.

This clone was seen only a few times. The chain is built from TRBV24-1 and TRBJ2-7; no clear D. V was cut by 4 bases and J by 4 bases, with 7 bases left in between. Per the germline V gene, CDR1 is KGHDR and CDR2 is SFDVKD. This CDR3 spans 12 amino acids. CDR3 sequence: CATSEGTYEQYF. CDR3 bases: TGTGCCACCAGTGAAGGCACTTACGAGCAGTACTTC.

V usage is TRBV2 and J usage is TRBJ2-3; D call uncertain. The CDR3 sequence is 14 residues long. Trimming removed 3 bases at V and 2 bases at J, with 9 bases between. Germline V gene data show CDR1 as SNHLY and CDR2 as FYNNEI. The CDR3 DNA reads as TGTGCCAGCAGTGAGCAGCAATCCACAGATACGCAGTATTTT. This gives the protein CASSEQQSTDTQYF. The entire variable domain, with the rest obtained from reference TRBV2 and TRBJ2-3, is as follows: EPEVTQTPSHQVTQMGQEVILRCVPISNHLYFYWYRQILGQKVEFLVSFYNNEISEKSEIFDDQFSVERPDGSNFTLKIRSTKLEDSAMYFCASSEQQSTDTQYFGPGTRLTVL.

The J gene is TRBJ2-7, the V gene TRBV7-9; D possibly corresponds to TRBD1 (6 bases). This CDR3 is 15 amino acids long. CDR1 is SEHNR, CDR2 FQNEAQ, per germline (reference sequence). Trimming took off 4 bases at V and 3 bases at J, with 16 bases between the two ends. CDR3 bases: TGTGCCAGCAGCTCAACAGGGTTACTTATCTACGAGCAGTACTTC. Encoded protein: CASSSTGLLIYEQYF.